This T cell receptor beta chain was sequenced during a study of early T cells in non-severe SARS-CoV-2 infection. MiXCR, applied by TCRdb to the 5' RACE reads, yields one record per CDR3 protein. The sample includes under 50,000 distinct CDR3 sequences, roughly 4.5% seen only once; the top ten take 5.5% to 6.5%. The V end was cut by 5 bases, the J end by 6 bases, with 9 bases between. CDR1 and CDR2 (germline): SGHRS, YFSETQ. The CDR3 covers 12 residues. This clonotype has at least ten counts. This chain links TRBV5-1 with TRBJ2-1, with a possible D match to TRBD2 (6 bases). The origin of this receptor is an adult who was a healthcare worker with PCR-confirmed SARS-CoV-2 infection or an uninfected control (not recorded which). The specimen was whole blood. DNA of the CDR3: TGCGCCAGCAGAGCCGGGGGCAATGAGCAGTTCTTC. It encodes CASRAGGNEQFF.